This paragraph covers one TCR beta chain sequence. The antigen is undetermined. This record comes from a study of neoadjuvant nivolumab and ipilimumab in lung cancer. General study findings and limits: Compared with tumor-adjacent uninvolved lung, resected tumors showed greater richness and clonality.

Sequenced by immunoSEQ multiplex PCR; TCRdb stores in-frame clones only, minus some. The sample lists roughly 6,900 clones, 75% to 90% occurring once. This CDR3 contains 14 residues. Germline CDR1 is MGHDK and CDR2 is SYGVNS. V lost 4 bases, J lost 7 bases, and 13 bases lay in between. The chain recombines TRBV25-1 with TRBJ2-2; D might be TRBD2 (6 bases). Sequenced here: tumor tissue, sampled after neoadjuvant nivolumab, alone or with ipilimumab, at or shortly before surgery. This TCR was sampled from an adult with non-small cell lung cancer. Some clones in this sample may be carry-over from other donors' samples. The CDR3 loop is CASSVRERSGELFF. The CDR3 bases are TGTGCCAGCAGTGTACGGGAGAGAAGCGGGGAGCTGTTTTTT.